This TCR beta chain was recorded in a study of graft-versus-host responses after intestinal transplantation. In the case of this clone: As yet, its antigen is unknown.

This CDR3 spans 15 amino acids. Trimming cost V 4 bases and J 7 bases; bases outside gene matches: 6. CDR1 is SGHNT, CDR2 YYREEE, per germline (reference sequence). Profiling relied on immunoSEQ multiplex PCR, and the TCRdb table lists in-frame clones only, not all of them. The sample has some 90,000 clones, 90% seen once; the top ten hold 0.11%. The V gene is TRBV5-4, the J gene TRBJ1-6, with 9 bases identical to TRBD1. This sample comprised unstimulated CD4+ T cells sorted from spleen or lymph node cells, obtained before intestinal transplant. The TCR comes from a human donor who received an intestinal transplant. CDR3 amino acids: CASSVGGTGNSPLHF. The DNA for the CDR3 is TGTGCCAGCAGCGTGGGAGGGACAGGGAATTCACCCCTCCACTTT. The variable domain in full, completed from reference TRBV5-4 and TRBJ1-6, reads ETGVTQSPTHLIKTRGQQVTLRCSSQSGHNTVSWYQQALGQGPQFIFQYYREEENGRGNFPPRFSGLQFPNYSSELNVNALELDDSALYLCASSVGGTGNSPLHFGNGTRLTVT.